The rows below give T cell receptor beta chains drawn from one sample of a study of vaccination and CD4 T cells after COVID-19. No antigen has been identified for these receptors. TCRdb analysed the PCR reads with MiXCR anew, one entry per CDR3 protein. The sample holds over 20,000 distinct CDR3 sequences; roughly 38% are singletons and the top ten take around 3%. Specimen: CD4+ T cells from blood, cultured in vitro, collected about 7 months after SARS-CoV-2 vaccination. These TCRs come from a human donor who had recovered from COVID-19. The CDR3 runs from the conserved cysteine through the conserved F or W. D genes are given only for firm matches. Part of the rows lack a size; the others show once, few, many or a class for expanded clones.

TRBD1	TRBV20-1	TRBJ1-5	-	CSARVGETGRAQHF	TGCAGTGCTAGAGTGGGCGAGACAGGGAGGGCTCAGCATTTT
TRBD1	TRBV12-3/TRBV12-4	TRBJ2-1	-	CASTRRGRGQDNEQFF	TGTGCCAGCACCCGAAGGGGCAGGGGGCAGGACAATGAGCAGTTCTTC
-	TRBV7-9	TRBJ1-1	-	CASSLEGLATEAFF	TGTGCCAGCAGCTTAGAGGGACTGGCCACTGAAGCTTTCTTT
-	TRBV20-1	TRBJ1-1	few	CSARTSGGNTEAFF	TGCAGTGCTAGAACCTCCGGGGGCAACACTGAAGCTTTCTTT
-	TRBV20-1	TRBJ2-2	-	CSASRASAGELFF	TGCAGTGCTAGTAGGGCTAGCGCCGGGGAGCTGTTTTTT
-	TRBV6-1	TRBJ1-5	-	CASSYRARQPQHF	TGTGCCAGCTCCTACAGGGCTAGGCAGCCCCAGCATTTT
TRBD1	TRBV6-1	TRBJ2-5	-	CASTKMVAGGPGETQYF	TGTGCCAGCACCAAAATGGTCGCAGGGGGCCCGGGAGAGACCCAGTACTTC
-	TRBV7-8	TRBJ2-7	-	CASSASRITYEQYF	TGTGCCAGCAGCGCCTCTAGAATCACCTACGAGCAGTACTTC
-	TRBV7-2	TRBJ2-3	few	CASSLVGVTSTDTQYF	TGTGCCAGCAGCTTGGTAGGGGTAACTAGCACAGATACGCAGTATTTT
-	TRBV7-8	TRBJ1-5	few	CASSLGANQPQHF	TGTGCCAGCAGCTTAGGGGCAAATCAGCCCCAGCATTTT
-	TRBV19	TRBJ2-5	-	CASSIGGTMRETQYF	TGTGCCAGTAGTATAGGAGGCACAATGAGGGAGACCCAGTACTTC
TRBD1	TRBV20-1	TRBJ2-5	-	CSAPGTGVVETQYF	TGCAGTGCTCCCGGGACAGGGGTGGTAGAGACCCAGTACTTC
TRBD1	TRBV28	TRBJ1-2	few	CASSLGTGREDGYTF	TGTGCCAGCAGTCTCGGGACAGGGAGGGAGGATGGCTACACCTTC
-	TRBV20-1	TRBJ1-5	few	CSARDLLGTNQPQHF	TGCAGTGCTAGAGATCTGTTGGGCACCAATCAGCCCCAGCATTTT
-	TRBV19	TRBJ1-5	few	CASSWEPRGEPQHF	TGTGCCAGTAGTTGGGAACCAAGGGGGGAGCCCCAGCATTTT
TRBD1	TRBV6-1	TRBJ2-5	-	CASSWTGRETQYF	TGTGCCAGCTCCTGGACAGGGCGAGAGACCCAGTACTTC
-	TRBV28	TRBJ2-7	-	CASKVQGSSYEQYF	TGTGCCAGCAAGGTGCAGGGCAGCTCCTACGAGCAGTACTTC
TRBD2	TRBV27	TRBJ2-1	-	CASSGNPGLATRPSSYNEQFF	TGTGCCAGCAGTGGCAACCCGGGACTAGCGACAAGACCTAGCTCCTACAATGAGCAGTTCTTC
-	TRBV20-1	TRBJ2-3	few	CSARGGASPTDTQYF	TGCAGTGCTAGGGGGGGTGCTAGCCCCACAGATACGCAGTATTTT
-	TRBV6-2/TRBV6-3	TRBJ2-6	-	CASQYSGANVLTF	TGTGCCAGCCAGTACTCTGGGGCCAACGTCCTGACTTTC
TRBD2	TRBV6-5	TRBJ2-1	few	CASSYPTFRTSGSHNEQFF	TGTGCCAGCAGTTATCCTACCTTCCGGACTAGCGGGAGCCACAATGAGCAGTTCTTC
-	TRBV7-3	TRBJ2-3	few	CASSLRGRLSTSTDTQYF	TGTGCCAGCAGCTTAAGAGGAAGACTTAGTACTAGCACAGATACGCAGTATTTT
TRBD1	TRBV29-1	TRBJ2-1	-	CSVVPRDRTNEQFF	TGCAGCGTTGTCCCACGGGACAGAACCAATGAGCAGTTCTTC
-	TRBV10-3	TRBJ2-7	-	CASSPLAWRTDGNYEQYF	TGTGCCAGCAGCCCTCTTGCCTGGCGGACCGACGGTAATTACGAGCAGTACTTC
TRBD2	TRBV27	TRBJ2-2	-	CASGGGVGVGTGELFF	TGTGCCTCCGGTGGGGGGGTAGGTGTGGGCACCGGGGAGCTGTTTTTT
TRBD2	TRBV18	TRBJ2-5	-	CASSPQKREQETQYF	TGTGCCAGCTCACCTCAGAAGCGGGAGCAAGAGACCCAGTACTTC
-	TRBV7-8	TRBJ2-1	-	CASSLYVRWAHNEQFF	TGTGCCAGCAGCTTATACGTCCGTTGGGCTCACAATGAGCAGTTCTTC
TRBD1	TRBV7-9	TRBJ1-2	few	CASSHEGAINGYTF	TGTGCCAGCAGTCATGAGGGGGCGATTAATGGCTACACCTTC
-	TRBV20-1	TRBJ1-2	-	CSAPKPQGPGYTF	TGCAGTGCTCCCAAGCCCCAGGGGCCTGGCTACACCTTC
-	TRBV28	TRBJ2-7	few	CASSSSYEQYF	TGTGCCAGCAGTTCCAGCTACGAGCAGTACTTC
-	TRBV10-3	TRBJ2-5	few	CATTGNQETQYF	TGTGCCACCACGGGTAACCAAGAGACCCAGTACTTC
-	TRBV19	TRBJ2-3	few	CASSIMTNTDTQYF	TGTGCCAGTAGTATAATGACCAACACAGATACGCAGTATTTT
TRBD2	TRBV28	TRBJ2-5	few	CASSFVSGIKTQYF	TGTGCCAGCAGTTTTGTTAGCGGGATTAAGACCCAGTACTTC
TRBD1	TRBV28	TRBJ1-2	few	CASSLRQGNNYGYTF	TGTGCCAGCAGTTTACGACAGGGGAATAACTATGGCTACACCTTC
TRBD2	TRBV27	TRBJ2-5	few	CASSLISGSGGIVWETQYF	TGTGCCAGCAGTTTGATTAGCGGGAGTGGAGGTATCGTTTGGGAGACCCAGTACTTC
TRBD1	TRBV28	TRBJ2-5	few	CASREGGAVETQYF	TGTGCCAGCAGGGAAGGGGGCGCGGTGGAGACCCAGTACTTC
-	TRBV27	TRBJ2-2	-	CASRQGFATGELFF	TGTGCCAGCAGGCAGGGGTTCGCGACCGGGGAGCTGTTTTTT
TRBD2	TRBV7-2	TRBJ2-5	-	CASSFSSGFQETQYF	TGTGCCAGCAGCTTTTCTAGCGGGTTCCAAGAGACCCAGTACTTC
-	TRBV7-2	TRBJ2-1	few	CASSLGGASFDEQFF	TGTGCCAGCAGCTTAGGGGGTGCTAGCTTCGATGAGCAGTTCTTC
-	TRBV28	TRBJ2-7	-	CASSPQGGYYEQYF	TGTGCCAGCAGTCCGCAGGGTGGATACTACGAGCAGTACTTC
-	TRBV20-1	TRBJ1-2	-	CSARSQGHYGYTF	TGCAGTGCTAGAAGTCAGGGGCACTATGGCTACACCTTC
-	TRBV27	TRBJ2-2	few	CASRNTGELFF	TGTGCCAGCAGGAACACCGGGGAGCTGTTTTTT
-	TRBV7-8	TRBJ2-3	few	CASSPNTDTQYF	TGTGCCAGCAGCCCGAACACAGATACGCAGTATTTT
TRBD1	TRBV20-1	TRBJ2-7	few	CSARAKPGGSYEQYF	TGCAGTGCTAGAGCTAAGCCAGGGGGATCCTACGAGCAGTACTTC
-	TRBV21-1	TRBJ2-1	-	CASSKESAVCYNEQFF	TGTGCCAGCAGCAAAGAATCAGCGGTTTGCTACAATGAGCAGTTCTTC
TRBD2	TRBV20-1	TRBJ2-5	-	CSARVGGLVGETQYF	TGCAGTGCTAGAGTCGGGGGACTAGTCGGTGAGACCCAGTACTTC
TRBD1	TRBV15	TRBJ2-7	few	CATSRTGGSGEQYF	TGTGCCACCAGCAGGACAGGGGGCTCGGGCGAGCAGTACTTC
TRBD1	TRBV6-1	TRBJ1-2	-	CASSLTGGVNYGYTF	TGTGCCAGCAGTCTGACAGGGGGAGTTAACTATGGCTACACCTTC
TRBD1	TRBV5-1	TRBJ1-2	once	CASSRQGDGYTF	TGCGCCAGTAGCCGACAGGGTGATGGCTACACCTTC
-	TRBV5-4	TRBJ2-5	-	CASSLVRRGVETQYF	TGTGCCAGCAGCTTGGTTCGCAGGGGAGTAGAGACCCAGTACTTC
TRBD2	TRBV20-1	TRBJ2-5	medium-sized	CSAPQRDKGETQYF	TGCAGTGCCCCCCAGCGGGATAAAGGAGAGACCCAGTACTTC
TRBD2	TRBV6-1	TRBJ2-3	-	CASKQAGANTDTQYF	TGTGCCAGCAAACAAGCGGGAGCTAACACAGATACGCAGTATTTT
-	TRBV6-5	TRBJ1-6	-	CASSYDGEGGSPLHF	TGTGCCAGCAGTTACGATGGGGAGGGAGGATCACCCCTCCACTTT
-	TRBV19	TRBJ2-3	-	CASRGRSTDTQYF	TGTGCCAGTAGGGGGCGGAGCACAGATACGCAGTATTTT
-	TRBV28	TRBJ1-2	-	CASSFTSGQLNYGYTF	-